This T cell receptor beta chain was observed in a study of blood T cell repertoires in COVID-19. The overall study: Both acute and convalescent COVID-19 samples were obtained from the United States, Italy and Spain.

Seattle-derived patients entered the study during active infection and were followed longitudinally. The CDR3 runs to 12 residues. Germline V CDR1 and CDR2: MNHEY, SVGAGI. V shed 5 bases and J 13 bases; nucleotides not matched to a gene: 5. The method was immunoSEQ multiplex PCR; TCRdb's version includes in-frame clones alone and lacks a portion of them. The data show hundreds of thousands of clones, 83% seen once. The sample taken for sequencing was peripheral blood. The chain employs TRBV6-5 and TRBJ1-4, with 9 bases lining up with TRBD1. The sequence was obtained from a woman aged 25 to 39 with COVID-19, enrolled during active disease. The CDR3 is CASSTQGAGLFF. CDR3 nucleotides: TGTGCCAGCAGTACACAGGGGGCCGGACTGTTTTTT.